Listed below are T cell receptor beta chains from one sample, sequenced in a study of regulatory T cells in long-lasting Graves disease. TCRdb fed the multiplex PCR reads into MiXCR, producing one record per CDR3 protein. The table has around 450,000 distinct CDR3 sequences, roughly 16% seen once. These data also formed part of another study, on T cells in Graves' hyperthyroidism and ophthalmopathy.

The sample here was peripheral blood mononuclear cells (PBMCs), taken at new diagnosis, from a patient treated with antithyroid drugs. These receptors were collected from a man in his forties with Graves disease. Both conserved end residues are part of each CDR3. The D gene is left open where the match is weak. Clone size is given for some rows only: seen once, a few or many times, or a class if the clone is expanded.

clone size	D gene	V gene	J gene	CDR3 length	CDR3 DNA	CDR3 protein
.	TRBD1	TRBV7-9	TRBJ1-6	18	TGTGCCAGCAGCAATCCTTCCGGGAGACAGGGGGCGCGGTCACCCCTCCACTTT	CASSNPSGRQGARSPLHF
many	.	TRBV11-2	TRBJ2-3	14	TGTGCCAGCAGCTCAGTGAAGGGCCCAGATACGCAGTATTTT	CASSSVKGPDTQYF
many	.	TRBV28	TRBJ2-7	15	TGTGCCAGCAGTTCGTTAGGGGGGAAATCGTATGAGCAGTACTTC	CASSSLGGKSYEQYF
many	.	TRBV6-6	TRBJ2-1	16	TGTGCCAGCAGTTACTCGAAGGGCCCGCCTACGTATGAGCAGTTCTTC	CASSYSKGPPTYEQFF
many	.	TRBV28	TRBJ1-5	17	TGTGCCAGCAGATTTCCCCCCGGGACCGGTATCAATCAGCCCCAGCATTTT	CASRFPPGTGINQPQHF
many	.	TRBV2	TRBJ2-1	14	TGTGCCAGCAGTGAAGCGGCCAGGTATGGTGAGCAGTTCTTC	CASSEAARYGEQFF
.	.	TRBV18	TRBJ2-7	13	TGTGCCAGCTCAAGGGACGGCGGCTACGAGCAGTACTTC	CASSRDGGYEQYF
.	TRBD1	TRBV28	TRBJ2-1	13	TGTGCCAGCAGCCGGACAGGGGGGTACGAGCAGTTCTTC	CASSRTGGYEQFF
many	TRBD2	TRBV11-2	TRBJ2-3	17	TGTGCCAGCAGCTCCCTTGCTAGCGGGAGCTTCGCAGATACGCAGTATTTT	CASSSLASGSFADTQYF
many	TRBD1	TRBV28	TRBJ1-6	16	TGTGCCAGCAGTCCTCCGGGACAGTTTTATAATTCACCCCTCCACTTT	CASSPPGQFYNSPLHF
few	.	TRBV29-1	TRBJ1-1	14	TGCAGCGCTCGACGGACTAACATGAACACTGAAGCTTTCTTT	CSARRTNMNTEAFF
.	.	TRBV20-1	TRBJ2-5	9	TGCAGTGCTGGCCGGGACTCTGACTTC	CSAGRDSDF
many	.	TRBV18	TRBJ2-2	15	TGTGCCAGCTCACGGCTAGCGACGAACACCGGGGAGCTGTTTTTT	CASSRLATNTGELFF
many	.	TRBV14	TRBJ2-1	16	TGTGCCAGCAGCCAATCCTTGGGGCGCTCCTACAATGAGCAGTTCTTC	CASSQSLGRSYNEQFF
many	.	TRBV3-1	TRBJ2-1	12	TGTGCCAGCAGCCAAGTTCCCAATGAGCAGTTCTTC	CASSQVPNEQFF
.	.	TRBV2	TRBJ2-1	13	TGTGCCAGCGGGGTGGCCGGGAACGGTGAGCAGTTCTTC	CASGVAGNGEQFF
many	TRBD2	TRBV7-8	TRBJ2-2	17	TGTGCCAGCAGCTCCCAAGCCGGGACTAGCGTGGCCGGGGAGCTGTTTTTT	CASSSQAGTSVAGELFF
many	.	TRBV7-2	TRBJ2-7	15	TGTGCCAGCAGCTTAAGAGCTACTCATTCCTACGAGCAGTACTTC	CASSLRATHSYEQYF
many	.	TRBV10-3	TRBJ2-7	13	TGTGCCATCAGTGATGGCAAAGCCTACGAGCAGTACTTC	CAISDGKAYEQYF
.	.	TRBV12-3/TRBV12-4	TRBJ2-7	13	TGTGCCAGCAGATACACAGGAAGCGACGAGCAGTACTTC	CASRYTGSDEQYF
few	.	TRBV29-1	TRBJ2-1	15	TGCAGCGTTGAAGAACTCCTGAGCTCCTACAATGAGCAGTTCTTC	CSVEELLSSYNEQFF
many	.	TRBV2	TRBJ1-5	16	TGTGCCAGCAGGGGCAGCAGGGAATTAATCAATCAGCCCCAGCATTTT	CASRGSRELINQPQHF
.	.	TRBV6-2/TRBV6-3	TRBJ1-1	15	TGTGCCAGCAGTTACTCGGGGACGGTGAGAACTGAAGCTTTCTTT	CASSYSGTVRTEAFF
many	TRBD1	TRBV10-3	TRBJ2-1	13	TGTGCCATCAGTATCGGGACAGGCAATGAGCAGTTCTTC	CAISIGTGNEQFF
few	.	TRBV29-1	TRBJ2-3	15	TGCAGCGTTGGGGGGCGGGATAAGCGGTCAGATACGCAGTATTTT	CSVGGRDKRSDTQYF
many	.	TRBV12-3/TRBV12-4	TRBJ2-2	16	TGTGCCAGCAGTTCTAGACGGATCGCGAACACCGGGGAGCTGTTTTTT	CASSSRRIANTGELFF
.	.	TRBV29-1	TRBJ1-1	13	TGCAGCGTCGAACAGGGTCCGAACACTGAAGCTTTCTTT	CSVEQGPNTEAFF
.	.	TRBV6-2/TRBV6-3	TRBJ1-5	13	TGTGCCAGCAGCTCCACAGGGCAACGGCCCCAGCATTTT	CASSSTGQRPQHF
.	.	TRBV5-1	TRBJ2-5	15	TGCGCCAGCAGCTTGGCTGCAGGGGATCAAGAGACCCAGTACTTC	CASSLAAGDQETQYF
many	.	TRBV7-2	TRBJ1-4	16	TGTGCCAGCAGCTTATTTCCCCCGGGCACAAATGAAAAACTGTTTTTT	CASSLFPPGTNEKLFF
many	TRBD1	TRBV10-3	TRBJ2-7	14	TGTGCCATCAGTGAGGGGACAGGAAACTACGAGCAGTACTTC	CAISEGTGNYEQYF
.	TRBD2	TRBV28	TRBJ2-1	18	TGTGCCAGCAGTCCCCGGGGACTAGCGGGAGGGCCGGGCAATGAGCAGTTCTTC	CASSPRGLAGGPGNEQFF